These T cell receptor beta chains were read from a single sample in a study of shared clonotypes between healthy human individuals. Repertoires were generated with immunoSEQ multiplex PCR, while TCRdb's copy carries only in-frame clones and drops some. The table records about 1.1 million clones, approximately 75% of them present only once. Sequencing was performed on memory CD4+ T cells from PBMCs. Source of these receptors: a man aged 18 to 29 in good health. Some clones in this sample may be carry-over from other donors' samples. Both conserved end residues are part of each CDR3. A D gene is named only where the DNA matches it firmly. Not all rows give a size; the values are once, few, many and, for expanded clones, a class.

clone_size	d_call	v_call	j_call	cdr3_nt	cdr3_aa
.	.	TRBV20-1	TRBJ2-7	TGCAGTGCTGCCACAGGGTACGAGCAGTACTTC	CSAATGYEQYF
.	TRBD2	TRBV5-4	TRBJ2-1	TGTGCCAGCAGCCCCGGACTAGCCAGTATCAATGAGCAGTTCTTC	CASSPGLASINEQFF
.	.	TRBV19	TRBJ1-2	TGTGCCAGTAGCGGGACACAGGCTAACTATGGCTACACCTTC	CASSGTQANYGYTF
few	.	TRBV4-1	TRBJ2-7	TGCGCCAGCAGCCAAAAAAGTAGCGGAAGCTCCTACGAGCAGTACTTC	CASSQKSSGSSYEQYF
once	.	TRBV18	TRBJ2-2	TGTGCCAGCTCACCACGGATCGACACCGGGGAGCTGTTTTTT	CASSPRIDTGELFF
.	.	TRBV6-5	TRBJ1-2	TGTGCCAGCAGTTACTCGCAGGGGTTAGCTAACTATGGCTACACCTTC	CASSYSQGLANYGYTF
.	.	TRBV12-2	TRBJ2-5	TGTGCAAGTCGCTTAGCCCCGGACAGCCACCAAGAGACCCAGTACTTC	CASRLAPDSHQETQYF
.	.	TRBV7-6	TRBJ2-1	TGTGCCAGCAGCTTAGGGAATGAGCAGTTCTTC	CASSLGNEQFF
.	TRBD1	TRBV7-8	TRBJ2-7	TGTGCCAGCGCGAGGATACAGGGGGCAGCTTCCTACGAGCAGTACTTC	CASARIQGAASYEQYF
.	.	TRBV28	TRBJ2-7	TGTGCCAGCAGTTTATTTGGACCACGCTACGAGCAGTACTTC	CASSLFGPRYEQYF
once	.	TRBV5-6	TRBJ2-7	TGTGCCAGCAGCTTGTTAAGGGACTCCTACGAGCAGTACTTC	CASSLLRDSYEQYF
few	.	TRBV5-1	TRBJ2-1	TGCGCCAGCAGCGACCTGGGTGGGACAACCGGGTGGGATGAGCAGTTCTTC	CASSDLGGTTGWDEQFF
.	.	TRBV7-2	TRBJ2-7	TGTGCCAGCAGCTTTTATAGCAACTCCTACGAGCAGTACTTC	CASSFYSNSYEQYF
.	.	TRBV5-4	TRBJ1-2	TGTGCCAGCACCCTTGAGGGGGTTGGTGGCTACACCTTC	CASTLEGVGGYTF
.	.	TRBV9	TRBJ2-1	TGTGCCAGCAGCGTCCAGGGGAGCTCCTACAATGAGCAGTTCTTC	CASSVQGSSYNEQFF
.	.	TRBV19	TRBJ2-7	TGTGCCAGTAGTAGGAGGGATTTGTACGAGCAGTACTTC	CASSRRDLYEQYF
few	TRBD1	TRBV27	TRBJ2-5	TGTGCCAGCAGCGGACAGGGAGTTTGGGGGACCCAGTACTTC	CASSGQGVWGTQYF
.	.	TRBV15	TRBJ1-5	TGTGCCACCAGCGGAGGAGGGGGGAACAGCAATCAGCCCCAGCATTTT	CATSGGGGNSNQPQHF
.	TRBD1	TRBV7-2	TRBJ2-3	TGTGCCAGCAGCCAACACAGGGGCATAGATACGCAGTATTTT	CASSQHRGIDTQYF
.	.	TRBV29-1	TRBJ2-5	TGCAGCGCCAGCTTTGGAGAGACCCAGTACTTC	CSASFGETQYF
.	.	TRBV30	TRBJ1-4	TGTGCCTGGTTGATCTCCGGGGGGGAAAAACTGTTTTTT	CAWLISGGEKLFF
.	.	TRBV28	TRBJ2-7	TGTGCCAGCAATAATGGGGGAGAAGAGGTCTACGAGCAGTACTTC	CASNNGGEEVYEQYF
.	TRBD1	TRBV27	TRBJ1-2	TGTGCCAGTCGGCCCGGGACAGCCAATAACTATGGCTACACCTTC	CASRPGTANNYGYTF
.	.	TRBV7-2	TRBJ2-3	TGTGCCAGCAGCTTAGGGGCTTGGGATACGCAGTATTTT	CASSLGAWDTQYF
once	.	TRBV7-8	TRBJ2-5	TGTGCCAGCGGACTACGGTCACAAGAGACCCAGTACTTC	CASGLRSQETQYF
.	TRBD2	TRBV5-5	TRBJ2-1	TGTGCCAGCAGCACGCTACTAGCGGGCGGTGGCAATGAGCAGTTCTTC	CASSTLLAGGGNEQFF
.	TRBD1	TRBV29-1	TRBJ2-3	TGCAGCGTTACCGGGACAGGGGGCACAGATACGCAGTATTTT	CSVTGTGGTDTQYF
.	TRBD2	TRBV28	TRBJ2-7	TGTGCCAGCAGTCTCCAGCGGGGCTCCTACGAGCAGTACTTC	CASSLQRGSYEQYF
.	TRBD2	TRBV5-6	TRBJ2-1	TGTGCCAGCAGCTCTGGCGGGAGGGTGTACAATGAGCAGTTCTTC	CASSSGGRVYNEQFF
few	.	TRBV2	TRBJ1-2	TGTGCCAGCAGTGGGATAGACAGGACCCTCTCCTACACCTTC	CASSGIDRTLSYTF